One T cell receptor beta chain is described in this entry. Recovery meant two consecutive negative NP/OP PCR tests, professional clearance, or resolved symptoms. These data originate in a study of blood T cell repertoires in COVID-19. This table comes from immunoSEQ multiplex PCR, and its TCRdb copy is limited to in-frame clones, with some not included. The sample has approximately 310,000 clones, approximately 85% seen once. The sequenced sample consisted of PBMCs or T cells enriched from blood (not recorded which). The sequence derives from a man aged 25 to 45 who had recovered from COVID-19.

The CDR3 here is CAWERGAPTDTQYF. The CDR3 DNA reads TGTGCCTGGGAGCGGGGGGCCCCCACAGATACGCAGTATTTT. This chain links TRBV30 with TRBJ2-3; 9 bases match TRBD2. The CDR3 sequence is 14 residues long. From germline, CDR1 is GTSNPN and CDR2 SVGIG (reference sequence). V shed 5 bases, J shed 2 bases, and the junction held 5 bases outside the gene matches.